Below are 7 T cell receptor beta chains sequenced from a single sample in a study of blood T cell repertoires in COVID-19. Sequencing was performed with immunoSEQ multiplex PCR; in TCRdb, only in-frame clones are kept and a portion is missing. The table includes 60,000 to 85,000 clones, about 85% detected once. The sample taken for sequencing was peripheral blood. The source of these receptors is a man aged 60 to 69 with COVID-19, enrolled during active disease.

This clone was found once. The chain carries TRBV3-1 (or the pseudogene TRBV3-2) and TRBJ2-3; D is possibly TRBD2 (5 bases). Looked up from germline, CDR1 is LGHDT and CDR2 is YNNKEL (reference sequence). The CDR3 length is 16 residues. The germline V and J ends were trimmed by 1 base and 2 bases, with 13 bases remaining between them. The chain's CDR3 is CASSQGPPGTTDTQYF. The CDR3 DNA follows: TGTGCCAGCAGCCAAGGGCCCCCGGGAACCACAGATACGCAGTATTTT.

The CDR3 sequence is CASSFERGEQFF. The DNA of the CDR3 is TGTGCCAGCAGTTTCGAGCGGGGTGAGCAGTTCTTC. The gene calls are TRBV12-3 or TRBV12-4 and TRBJ2-1, with 7 bases aligning to TRBD2. V shed 3 bases, J shed 9 bases, and the junction held 2 bases outside the gene matches. The CDR3 sequence is 12 residues long.

The gene calls are TRBV6-5 and TRBJ2-3, with TRBD1 matching 7 bases. The V and J ends lost 6 bases and 2 bases, in that order; junction bases with no gene match: 8. This CDR3 region has 15 residues. From germline, CDR1 is MNHEY and CDR2 SVGAGI. In DNA form, the CDR3 reads TGTGCCAGCAGGGGGGACAGTTATAACACAGATACGCAGTATTTT. Its protein product is CASRGDSYNTDTQYF.

The rearrangement joins TRBV7-9 to TRBJ2-3, with 7 bases aligning to TRBD1. CDR1 and CDR2 from the germline V gene are SEHNR and FQNEAQ (reference sequence). The length of the CDR3 is 14 residues. V shed 7 bases, J shed 1 base, and the junction held 5 bases outside the gene matches. CDR3 nucleotides: TGTGCCAGCACCCATACAGGGGGCACAGATACGCAGTATTTT. Its translation: CASTHTGGTDTQYF.

V is TRBV9 and J is TRBJ1-6; tentatively, D is TRBD1 (5 bases). Per germline, CDR1 SGDLS and CDR2 YYNGEE. The V and J ends lost 6 bases and 6 bases respectively, with 10 bases between them. The CDR3 contains 13 residues. This CDR3 reads CASKGQGNSPLHF. DNA of the CDR3: TGTGCCAGCAAGGGTCAGGGTAATTCACCCCTCCACTTT.

The chain combines TRBV7-3 with TRBJ2-7, with 7 bases that match TRBD2. The CDR3 extends over 14 amino acids. Looked up from germline, CDR1 is SGHTA and CDR2 is FQGTGA. Trimming took 2 bases from V and 4 from J; bases not matched to a gene: 5. The CDR3 loop is CASSLQAGDYEQYF. CDR3 bases: TGTGCCAGCAGCTTACAGGCGGGGGATTACGAGCAGTACTTC.

This sequence joins TRBV5-1 and TRBJ1-4; possible D gene TRBD1, 6 bases. Trimming shortened V by 1 base and J by 7 bases, and 14 bases separated the two germline ends. The CDR3 has 15 residues. Germline V CDR1 and CDR2: SGHRS, YFSETQ. CDR3 coding DNA: TGCGCCAGCAGCTTGTATGGGGGGGCTACTGAAAAACTGTTTTTT. This sequence encodes CASSLYGGATEKLFF.